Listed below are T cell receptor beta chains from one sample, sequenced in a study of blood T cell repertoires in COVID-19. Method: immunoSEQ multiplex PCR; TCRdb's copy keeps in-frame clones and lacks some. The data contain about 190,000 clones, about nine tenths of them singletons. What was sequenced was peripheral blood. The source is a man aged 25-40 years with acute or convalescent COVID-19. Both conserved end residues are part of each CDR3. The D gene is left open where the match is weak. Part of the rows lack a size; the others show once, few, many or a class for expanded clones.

CDR3nt: TGTGCCAGTCATACAGGGGGCGGTGGGCAGCCCCAGCATTTT; CDR3aa: CASHTGGGGQPQHF; d_gene: TRBD1; v_gene: TRBV19; j_gene: TRBJ1-5; abundance: once
CDR3nt: TGCGCCAGCAGCCCCGGGCTAGCGGGGGGGCCTCGTGACACAGATACGCAGTATTTT; CDR3aa: CASSPGLAGGPRDTDTQYF; d_gene: TRBD2; v_gene: TRBV5-1; j_gene: TRBJ2-3; abundance: NA
CDR3nt: TGTGCCAGCAGTGGGACTAGCGGTTACGAGCAGTACTTC; CDR3aa: CASSGTSGYEQYF; d_gene: TRBD2; v_gene: TRBV2; j_gene: TRBJ2-7; abundance: NA
CDR3nt: TGTGCCAGAAGCCCAGGCGCCTACAATGAGCAGTTCTTC; CDR3aa: CARSPGAYNEQFF; d_gene: NA; v_gene: TRBV7-5; j_gene: TRBJ2-1; abundance: NA
CDR3nt: TGTGCCAGCAGTGAAGTTGACAGGGGGCTCTACAATGAGCAGTTCTTC; CDR3aa: CASSEVDRGLYNEQFF; d_gene: TRBD1; v_gene: TRBV6-1; j_gene: TRBJ2-1; abundance: NA
CDR3nt: TGTGCCAGCAAAGGTCCCAAGGCAGCCAGGTCCGGGGAGCTGTTTTTT; CDR3aa: CASKGPKAARSGELFF; d_gene: NA; v_gene: TRBV28; j_gene: TRBJ2-2; abundance: NA
CDR3nt: TGTGCCAGCAGGCCGGGGGGCTCTGGGGCCAACGTCCTGACTTTC; CDR3aa: CASRPGGSGANVLTF; d_gene: TRBD2; v_gene: TRBV6-5; j_gene: TRBJ2-6; abundance: NA
CDR3nt: TGTGCCAGCTCTCGAGGGACAGGAGTCCCAACCTACAATGAGCAGTTCTTC; CDR3aa: CASSRGTGVPTYNEQFF; d_gene: TRBD1; v_gene: TRBV18; j_gene: TRBJ2-1; abundance: NA
CDR3nt: TGTGCCAGCAGCTTAGTTCGACAGGCTCACTATGGCTACACCTTC; CDR3aa: CASSLVRQAHYGYTF; d_gene: NA; v_gene: TRBV7-9; j_gene: TRBJ1-2; abundance: NA
CDR3nt: TGTGCCTGGAATGCCCTCCAGGGGGACACTGAAGCTTTCTTT; CDR3aa: CAWNALQGDTEAFF; d_gene: TRBD1; v_gene: TRBV30; j_gene: TRBJ1-1; abundance: NA
CDR3nt: TGTGCCAGCAGTTTAGGGGGCGGACAAGAGACCCAGTACTTC; CDR3aa: CASSLGGGQETQYF; d_gene: NA; v_gene: TRBV28; j_gene: TRBJ2-5; abundance: NA
CDR3nt: TGTGCCAGCAGGGGGCAAGGGAATTCACCCCTCCACTTT; CDR3aa: CASRGQGNSPLHF; d_gene: NA; v_gene: TRBV6-5; j_gene: TRBJ1-6; abundance: NA
CDR3nt: TGTGCCAGCAGTTACGGTCTTCTGGGGCGCGATGGCTACACCTTC; CDR3aa: CASSYGLLGRDGYTF; d_gene: NA; v_gene: TRBV6-5; j_gene: TRBJ1-2; abundance: NA
CDR3nt: TGTGCCAGCTCCCTTCGGGGTGGCGAAAAACTGTTTTTT; CDR3aa: CASSLRGGEKLFF; d_gene: NA; v_gene: TRBV3-1/TRBV3-2; j_gene: TRBJ1-4; abundance: NA
CDR3nt: TGTGCCAGCAGCAAAGCGTATGTGTTAGAGGACTATGGCTACACCTTC; CDR3aa: CASSKAYVLEDYGYTF; d_gene: NA; v_gene: TRBV21-1; j_gene: TRBJ1-2; abundance: NA
CDR3nt: TGTGCCAGCAGCCTATTTCGAGGGATAGCAGAGACTAGCACAGATACGCAGTATTTT; CDR3aa: CASSLFRGIAETSTDTQYF; d_gene: NA; v_gene: TRBV11-2; j_gene: TRBJ2-3; abundance: NA
CDR3nt: TGTGCCAGCAGTTTACAGGGCCGGAATCAGCCCCAGCATTTT; CDR3aa: CASSLQGRNQPQHF; d_gene: NA; v_gene: TRBV27; j_gene: TRBJ1-5; abundance: NA